The present T cell receptor beta chain was sequenced within a study of blood T cell repertoires in COVID-19. Study background: Collection of acute and convalescent COVID-19 samples took place in the United States, Italy and Spain.

This clone has just one count. V was pared by 0 bases and J by 0 bases, with 8 bases between. Germline lookup yields CDR1 MGHRA and CDR2 YSYEKL. The CDR3 consists of 16 residues. As handled by the study authors: Estimates of nucleated cell counts were drawn from the amplification of reference gene primers. Clones were sequenced by immunoSEQ multiplex PCR, and TCRdb holds only the in-frame ones, with some missing. The DNA was the basis for D and trimming; V, J and clone size are from that table. Among 120,000 or so clones listed, around 89% were seen once. Sequencing was carried out using peripheral blood. The TCR sequence derives from a man aged 50 or older with acute or convalescent COVID-19. The V call is TRBV4-1, the J call TRBJ1-4; D gene ambiguous. In nucleotides, the CDR3 is TGCGCCAGCAGCCAAGAACGGGTCCCAACTAATGAAAAACTGTTTTTT. Protein: CASSQERVPTNEKLFF.